The clone carrying this T cell receptor beta chain was seen a few times. Unique molecular identifiers were incorporated during preparation of the TCRbeta library. TCRdb passed the PCR reads through MiXCR, listing each CDR3 protein once. The sample holds 450,000 to 550,000 distinct CDR3 sequences, approximately 10% seen once. These data originate in a study of T-cell reconstitution after alpha-beta-depleted transplantation in children. The CDR3 is made up of 12 amino acids. Trimming cost V 11 bases and J 0 bases, with 10 bases left between them. Germline V lookup: CDR1 MNHEY, CDR2 SVGAGI. The chain has TRBV6-5 and TRBJ1-2, with unresolved D. The sample was PBMCs, mostly from graft donor cells, taken 180 days after TCRalphabeta/CD19-depleted stem cell transplant. The TCR sequence derives from a female patient aged 2 to 10 who had a stem cell transplant for aplastic anemia, so the T cells may come from the graft donor. The CDR3 DNA sequence: TGTGCCGGCCGCTCCCCTAACTATGGCTACACCTTC. It specifies CAGRSPNYGYTF.